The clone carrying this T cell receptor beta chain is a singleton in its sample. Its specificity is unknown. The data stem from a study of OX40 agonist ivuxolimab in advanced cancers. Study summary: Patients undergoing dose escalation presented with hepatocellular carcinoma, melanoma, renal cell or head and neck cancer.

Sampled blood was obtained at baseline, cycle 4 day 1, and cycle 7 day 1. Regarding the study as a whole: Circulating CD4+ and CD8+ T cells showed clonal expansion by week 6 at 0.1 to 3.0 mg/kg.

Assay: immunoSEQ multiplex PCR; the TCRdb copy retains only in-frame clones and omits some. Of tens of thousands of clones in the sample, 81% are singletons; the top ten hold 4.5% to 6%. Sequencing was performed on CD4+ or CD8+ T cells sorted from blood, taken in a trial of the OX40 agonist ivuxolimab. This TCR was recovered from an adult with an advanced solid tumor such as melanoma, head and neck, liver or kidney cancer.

The CDR3 protein is CATSRAAGVAGELFF. Written as DNA, the CDR3 is TGTGCCACCAGCAGAGCAGCGGGAGTAGCCGGGGAGCTGTTTTTT. The rearrangement links TRBV15 to TRBJ2-2; TRBD2 matches 8 bases. There are 15 residues in the CDR3. Trimming at V came to 1 base and at J to 6 bases, leaving 4 bases not matched to a gene. The V gene's germline CDR1 is LNHNV and CDR2 YYDKDF (reference sequence). Based on the CDR3 plus reference TRBV15 and TRBJ2-2, the full variable domain is DAMVIQNPRYQVTQFGKPVTLSCSQTLNHNVMYWYQQKSSQAPKLLFHYYDKDFNNEADTPDNFQSRRPNTSFCFLDIRSPGLGDTAMYLCATSRAAGVAGELFFGEGSRLTVL.